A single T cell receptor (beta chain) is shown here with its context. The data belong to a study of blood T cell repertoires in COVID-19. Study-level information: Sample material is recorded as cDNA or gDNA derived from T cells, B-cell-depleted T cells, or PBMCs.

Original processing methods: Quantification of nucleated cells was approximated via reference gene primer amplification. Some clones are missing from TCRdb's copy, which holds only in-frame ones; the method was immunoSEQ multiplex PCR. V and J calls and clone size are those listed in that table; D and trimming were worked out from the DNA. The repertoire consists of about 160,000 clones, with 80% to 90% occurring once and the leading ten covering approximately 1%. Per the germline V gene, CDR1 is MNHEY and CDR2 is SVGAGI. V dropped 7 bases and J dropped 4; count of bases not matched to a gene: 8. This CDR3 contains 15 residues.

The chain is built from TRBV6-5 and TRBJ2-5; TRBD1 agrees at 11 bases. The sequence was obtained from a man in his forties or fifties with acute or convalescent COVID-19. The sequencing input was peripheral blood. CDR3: CASNPTGTGGETQYF. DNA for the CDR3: TGTGCCAGCAACCCGACCGGGACAGGGGGAGAGACCCAGTACTTC.